Listed here are 28 T cell receptor beta chains from one sample, sequenced in a study of T cell clones after liver transplantation. Produced via immunoSEQ multiplex PCR; TCRdb's table is partial and in-frame only. This sample carries tens of thousands of clones, over 60% of them seen once, and the ten largest clones take about 9.7%. The specimen was CD4+ T cells from blood, collected at the 22-month timepoint. Receptor source: a human patient who received a liver transplant. The graft donor may account for some of the T cells.

The J gene is TRBJ1-4, the V gene TRBV5-1; D remains unclear. The CDR3 is 13 amino acids. Germline V lookup: CDR1 SGHRS, CDR2 YFSETQ. The V and J ends lost 0 bases and 7 bases respectively, with 7 bases between them. Written as DNA, the CDR3 is TGCGCCAGCAGCTTGGCGGGCCCTGAAAAACTGTTTTTT. It translates to CASSLAGPEKLFF.

The chain has TRBV11-2 and TRBJ2-1, with 12 bases lining up with TRBD2. Trimming took 3 bases from V and 10 from J; bases not matched to a gene: 4. This CDR3 contains 14 residues. Germline V CDR1 and CDR2: SGHAT, FQNNGV. DNA of the CDR3: TGTGCCAGCAGCTTTGGGCTAGCGGGGGGGGAGCAGTTCTTC. Its protein is CASSFGLAGGEQFF.

This chain links TRBV6-5 with TRBJ2-3; no reliable D call. Trimming shortened V by 1 base and J by 5 bases, and 1 base separated the two germline ends. There are 11 residues in the CDR3. Germline V gene sequence: CDR1 MNHEY, CDR2 SVGAGI. CDR3 bases: TGTGCCAGCAGTTACTTAGATACGCAGTATTTT. Its translation: CASSYLDTQYF.

This clone was counted a few times. The chain couples TRBV5-1 to TRBJ2-3; 9 nucleotides agree with TRBD2. The CDR3 is 15 amino acids. The J segment lost 2 bases and the V segment lost 0 bases, leaving 1 base of the junction unmatched. Germline CDR1 reads SGHRS; CDR2 reads YFSETQ. CDR3 bases: TGCGCCAGCAGCTTGGGCGGGGGGGACACAGATACGCAGTATTTT. It yields the protein CASSLGGGDTDTQYF.

The chain carries TRBV29-1 and TRBJ1-5; the D gene is possibly TRBD1 (6 bases). The germline gives CDR1 SQVTM, CDR2 ANQGSEA. Trimming pared 3 bases from V and 5 bases from J, leaving 14 bases between. The CDR3 covers 14 residues. The CDR3: CSVDRSRGDQPQHF. The CDR3 coding sequence is TGCAGCGTTGATCGCTCCAGGGGTGATCAGCCCCAGCATTTT.

Only one count was recorded for this clone. The V call is TRBV9, the J call TRBJ2-1; 8 bases align to TRBD2. With V trimmed by 4 bases and J by 1 base, 4 bases remained unmatched. The CDR3 has 15 amino acids. The germline CDR1 and CDR2 sequences are SGDLS and YYNGEE. This CDR3 reads CASSMRGESYNEQFF. The CDR3 region has the DNA TGTGCCAGCAGCATGCGGGGGGAATCCTACAATGAGCAGTTCTTC.

V is TRBV6-1 and J is TRBJ2-1; 13 positions agree with TRBD2. Germline assignment: CDR1 MNHNS and CDR2 SASEGT. Unmatched junction bases numbered 3, after V lost 5 bases and J lost 5 bases. This CDR3 spans 15 amino acids. The chain's CDR3 is CASSSGLAGDNEQFF. CDR3 sequence (DNA): TGTGCCAGCAGTAGTGGACTAGCGGGGGACAATGAGCAGTTCTTC.

The rearrangement links TRBV5-1 to TRBJ1-3; 7 positions match TRBD1. The CDR3 loop spans 17 amino acids. Losses at the gene ends were 4 bases for V and 0 bases for J; bases not matched to a gene: 10. CDR1 is SGHRS and CDR2 is YFSETQ in the germline V gene. DNA for the CDR3: TGCGCCAGCAGCCCATTGACAGGGAAATACTCTGGAAACACCATATATTTT. Translated: CASSPLTGKYSGNTIYF.

The V and J genes are TRBV6-5 and TRBJ1-6; D perhaps matches TRBD1 (6 bases). This CDR3 is built from 14 residues. V was trimmed by 2 bases and J by 10 bases, leaving 12 bases between them. Germline CDR1 reads MNHEY; CDR2 reads SVGAGI. The CDR3 nucleotides are TGTGCCAGCAGTTACGGGGGCGAGTCCTCACCCCTCCACTTT. Translating it yields CASSYGGESSPLHF.

This chain connects TRBV10-3 to TRBJ1-3; TRBD1 matches at 9 bases. V dropped 3 bases and J dropped 0; count of bases not matched to a gene: 3. CDR3 length: 16 residues. Germline assignment: CDR1 ENHRY and CDR2 SYGVKD. DNA for the CDR3: TGTGCCATCAGTGATGTGGGACAGGGCTCTGGAAACACCATATATTTT. As protein: CAISDVGQGSGNTIYF.

A few counts support this clone. J is TRBJ1-2 and V is TRBV2; D gene uncertain. CDR3 length equals 14 residues. The V gene lost 6 bases and the J gene lost 2 bases, with 13 bases spanning the gap. Germline-derived CDR1 and CDR2 are SNHLY and FYNNEI. CDR3 DNA sequence: TGTGCCAGCAGGGCCGGACGAGAGAACTATGGCTACACCTTC. Its translation is CASRAGRENYGYTF. The full variable domain, completed using reference TRBV2 and TRBJ1-2, is EPEVTQTPSHQVTQMGQEVILRCVPISNHLYFYWYRQILGQKVEFLVSFYNNEISEKSEIFDDQFSVERPDGSNFTLKIRSTKLEDSAMYFCASRAGRENYGYTFGSGTRLTVV.

This clone was seen once. The DNA of the CDR3 is TGTGCCAGCAGTTTCCGACGGACGACCACTGGAAACACCATATATTTT. It codes for CASSFRRTTTGNTIYF. V gene TRBV6-5 combines with J gene TRBJ1-3; D call uncertain. The ends were cut back, 4 bases at V and 2 bases at J, with 15 bases in the middle. CDR1 MNHEY and CDR2 SVGAGI come from the germline V gene. This CDR3 has 16 residues.

This chain connects TRBV28 to TRBJ1-4; 11 bases map to TRBD1. The CDR3 sequence is 15 residues long. V gave up 5 bases and J gave up 8 bases; unmatched junction bases: 7. Germline CDR1 reads MDHEN; CDR2 reads SYDVKM. The CDR3, as DNA: TGTGCCAGCAGTGGGACAGGGGGACTTCGAGAAAAACTGTTTTTT. It yields the protein CASSGTGGLREKLFF.

This clone appeared a few times. The same CDR3 can be traced to other DNA sequences in this sample. The chain combines TRBV19 with TRBJ2-7; possibly TRBD1 for D (6 bases). This CDR3 region has 13 residues. Trimming removed 5 bases from V and 4 bases from J, with 12 bases in between. Germline values: CDR1 LNHDA, CDR2 SQIVND (reference sequence). CDR3: CASSPRTVYEQYF. CDR3 sequence (DNA): TGTGCCAGTAGTCCCAGGACAGTTTACGAGCAGTACTTC.

The rearrangement links TRBV5-1 to TRBJ2-2; 8 bases agree with TRBD1. V lost 4 bases and J lost 3; bases outside the gene matches: 8. Germline V gives CDR1 SGHRS, CDR2 YFSETQ. This CDR3 contains 16 residues. CDR3 nucleotide sequence: TGCGCCAGCAGCCATACAGGGGGTCGGGACACCGGGGAGCTGTTTTTT. Its protein product is CASSHTGGRDTGELFF.

The V call is TRBV6-5, the J call TRBJ1-1; TRBD1 matches at 7 bases. With V trimmed by 5 bases and J by 5 bases, 8 bases remained unmatched. Germline CDR1 reads MNHEY; CDR2 reads SVGAGI. This CDR3 contains 14 residues. DNA of the CDR3: TGTGCCAGCAGTGATGTGACAGGGAGGACTGAAGCTTTCTTT. Translated, it gives CASSDVTGRTEAFF.

The chain is built from TRBV28 and TRBJ2-5; 9 bases line up with TRBD1. V trimming: 8 bases; J trimming: 5 bases; junction bases outside the gene matches: 6. The CDR3 spans 13 residues. The germline V gene encodes CDR1 MDHEN and CDR2 SYDVKM. CDR3 in amino acids: CASVTGGIETQYF. The CDR3 nucleotides read TGTGCCAGCGTGACAGGGGGTATCGAGACCCAGTACTTC.

The chain employs TRBV29-1 and TRBJ1-2; TRBD1 aligns across 8 bases. The J segment lost 3 bases and the V segment lost 8 bases, leaving 5 bases of the junction unmatched. The CDR3 totals 12 residues. The V gene's germline CDR1 is SQVTM and CDR2 ANQGSEA. DNA of the CDR3: TGCAGCTCCGGACAGGGCGACTATGGCTACACCTTC. Residues: CSSGQGDYGYTF.

DNA of the CDR3: TGTGCCAGCACCCGAGCAGGGGCTAATTCACCCCTCCACTTT. Protein sequence: CASTRAGANSPLHF. The chain recombines TRBV2 with TRBJ1-6, with a tentative D call TRBD1 (6 bases). Per the germline V gene, CDR1 is SNHLY and CDR2 is FYNNEI. This CDR3 region has 14 residues. V was clipped by 7 bases and J by 6 bases, with 13 bases between them.

This rearrangement joins TRBV5-1 to TRBJ2-1; TRBD1 matches 10 bases. The CDR3 totals 17 residues. The V gene end was trimmed by 4 bases and the J gene end by 0 bases; junction bases not matched to a gene: 7. Germline CDR1 reads SGHRS; CDR2 reads YFSETQ. The CDR3 spells CASSPTGQGVSYNEQFF. CDR3 DNA: TGCGCCAGCAGCCCGACTGGACAGGGGGTCTCCTACAATGAGCAGTTCTTC.

Here the CDR3 reads CASSQKETQYF. CDR3 bases: TGTGCCAGCAGTCAGAAAGAGACCCAGTACTTC. This chain connects TRBV27 to TRBJ2-5; D is uncertain. The length of the CDR3 is 11 residues. CDR1 and CDR2 from the germline V gene are MNHEY and SMNVEV (reference sequence). Deletions cut 5 bases from V and 3 bases from J, with 4 bases between.

This clone was seen once. The chain joins TRBV28 to TRBJ1-5; no clear D gene. The V end lost 2 bases, the J end lost 4 bases, and 9 bases lay between the germline ends. CDR1 is MDHEN, CDR2 SYDVKM, per germline. The CDR3 is 14 amino acids. Here the CDR3 DNA reads TGTGCCAGCAGTTTAAGTCTCTTGAATCAGCCCCAGCATTTT. Translating it yields CASSLSLLNQPQHF.

The chain uses TRBV11-3 and TRBJ2-5, with D hard to call. The CDR3 spans 13 residues. Germline V gives CDR1 SGHNT, CDR2 YENEEA. V lost 3 bases and J 5 bases, leaving 10 bases between the germline ends. CDR3 residues: CASSFTVEETQYF. The CDR3 region has the DNA TGTGCCAGCAGCTTTACAGTTGAGGAGACCCAGTACTTC.

The chain is built from TRBV2 and TRBJ1-1; tentatively, D is TRBD1 (5 bases). This CDR3 region has 14 residues. Germline V gives CDR1 SNHLY, CDR2 FYNNEI. V was cut by 10 bases and J by 5 bases, with 20 bases left in between. The CDR3 region has the DNA TGTGCCATCCAGGGACTCTCCAAAGGTACTGAAGCTTTCTTT. Protein: CAIQGLSKGTEAFF. The variable domain in full, completed from reference TRBV2 and TRBJ1-1, reads EPEVTQTPSHQVTQMGQEVILRCVPISNHLYFYWYRQILGQKVEFLVSFYNNEISEKSEIFDDQFSVERPDGSNFTLKIRSTKLEDSAMYFCAIQGLSKGTEAFFGQGTRLTVV.

This clone was seen a handful of times. The rearrangement uses TRBV7-9 and TRBJ2-7, with D perhaps TRBD1 or TRBD2 (5 bases each). Trimming took off 5 bases at V and 5 bases at J, with 10 bases between the two ends. CDR3 size: 12 residues. The germline V gene encodes CDR1 SEHNR and CDR2 FQNEAQ (reference sequence). The CDR3 coding sequence is TGTGCCAGCAGCCCCGTGGGGGACGAGCAGTACTTC. Its protein product is CASSPVGDEQYF.

The chain employs TRBV27 and TRBJ2-7; D gene ambiguous. The V and J ends lost 0 bases and 3 bases respectively, with 18 bases between them. There are 17 residues in the CDR3. Per the germline V gene, CDR1 is MNHEY and CDR2 is SMNVEV (reference sequence). This CDR3 reads CASSLSGRAGDFYEQYF. The CDR3 DNA is TGTGCCAGCAGTTTATCGGGTCGGGCAGGAGACTTCTACGAGCAGTACTTC.

The chain is built from TRBV5-6 and TRBJ1-3, with D possibly being TRBD1 (5 bases). Germline V lookup: CDR1 SGHDT, CDR2 YYEEEE. V shed 4 bases and J shed 0 bases, with 11 bases lying between them. This CDR3 spans 15 amino acids. The CDR3 protein is CASSQTAYSGNTIYF. For the CDR3, the DNA is TGTGCCAGCAGCCAGACAGCCTACTCTGGAAACACCATATATTTT.

The V call is TRBV6-5, the J call TRBJ2-3; 12 positions match TRBD2. CDR1 and CDR2 (germline): MNHEY, SVGAGI. V was clipped by 6 bases and J by 7 bases; unmatched bases: 8. The CDR3 length is 15 residues. This CDR3 is CASSPRLAGAYTQYF. For the CDR3, the DNA is TGTGCCAGCAGCCCCAGACTAGCGGGGGCCTATACGCAGTATTTT.